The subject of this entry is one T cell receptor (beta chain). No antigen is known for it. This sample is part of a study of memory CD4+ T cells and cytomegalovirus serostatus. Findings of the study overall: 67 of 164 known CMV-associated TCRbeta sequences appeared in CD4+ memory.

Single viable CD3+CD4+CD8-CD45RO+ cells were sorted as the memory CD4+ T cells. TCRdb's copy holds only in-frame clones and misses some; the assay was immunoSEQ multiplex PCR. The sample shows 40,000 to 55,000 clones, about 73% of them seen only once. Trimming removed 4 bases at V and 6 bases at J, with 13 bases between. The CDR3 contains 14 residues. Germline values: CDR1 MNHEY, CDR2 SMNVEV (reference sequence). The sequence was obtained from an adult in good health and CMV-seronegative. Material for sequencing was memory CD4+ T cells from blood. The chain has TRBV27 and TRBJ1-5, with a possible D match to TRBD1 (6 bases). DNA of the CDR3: TGTGCCAGCAGTTCCACAGGGAGGGCTCAGCCCCAGCATTTT. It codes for CASSSTGRAQPQHF.